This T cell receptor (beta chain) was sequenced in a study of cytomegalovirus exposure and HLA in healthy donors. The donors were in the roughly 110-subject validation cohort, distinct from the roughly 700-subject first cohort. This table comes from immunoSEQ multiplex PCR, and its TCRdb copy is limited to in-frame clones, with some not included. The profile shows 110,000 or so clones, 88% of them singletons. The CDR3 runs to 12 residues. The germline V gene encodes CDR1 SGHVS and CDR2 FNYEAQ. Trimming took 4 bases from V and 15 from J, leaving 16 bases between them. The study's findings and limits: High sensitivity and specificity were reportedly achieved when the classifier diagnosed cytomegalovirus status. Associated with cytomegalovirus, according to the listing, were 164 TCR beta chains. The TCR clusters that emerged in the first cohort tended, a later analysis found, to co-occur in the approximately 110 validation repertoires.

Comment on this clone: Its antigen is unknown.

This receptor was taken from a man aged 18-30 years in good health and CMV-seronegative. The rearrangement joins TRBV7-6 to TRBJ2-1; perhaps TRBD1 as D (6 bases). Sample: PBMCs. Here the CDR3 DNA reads TGTGCCAGCAGCTCAACCGGGACAATTGGGTTCTTC. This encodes CASSSTGTIGFF.